These 14 T cell receptor beta chains originate from one sample sequenced in a study of T cells in Graves' hyperthyroidism and ophthalmopathy. Amplified TCR beta CDR3 regions came from RNA transcripts. Initially, a first-round RT-PCR of the TCR CDR3 employed the HTBI primer set. Via MiXCR, TCRdb re-called the multiplex PCR reads, giving one row per CDR3 protein. The data hold almost 50,000 distinct CDR3 sequences, with roughly 56% observed a single time. Sequencing input: peripheral blood or thyroid tissue (not recorded which). The receptors were gathered from a man younger than 30 with Graves' hyperthyroidism.

This clonotype was counted many times. This chain joins TRBV2 and TRBJ1-2; 7 bases match TRBD1. Germline CDR1 reads SNHLY; CDR2 reads FYNNEI. The CDR3 is made up of 12 amino acids. Germline trimming cut 5 bases from V and 10 bases from J; bases unmatched to any gene: 7. The CDR3 DNA reads TGTGCCAGCAGTCTCCGGGACAGTTCCTACACCTTC. Its protein product is CASSLRDSSYTF.

The table lists this clonotype with many counts. This clone may be a read error of a much larger clone one base away. This chain connects TRBV6-1 to TRBJ2-5; a weak D match, TRBD1 (5 bases). Germline values: CDR1 MNHNS, CDR2 SASEGT. The CDR3 runs 14 residues. V lost 4 bases and J lost 5, with 14 bases in between. The CDR3: CASSGGKAGETQYF. The CDR3 region has the DNA TGTGCCAGCAGTGGCGGCAAGGCAGGGGAGACCCAGTACTTC.

The chain recombines TRBV24-1 with TRBJ1-5; D ambiguous. This CDR3 is built from 14 residues. In germline, CDR1 is KGHDR, CDR2 SFDVKD. V was pared by 7 bases and J by 2 bases, with 11 bases between. In nucleotides, the CDR3 is TGTGCCACCAGCGTCAGGTTTCGCAATCAGCCCCAGCATTTT. Translating gives CATSVRFRNQPQHF.

CDR3 in DNA: TGTGCCACCTCCAGCGGGAACGCCTACGAGCAGTACTTC. Translating it yields CATSSGNAYEQYF. This sequence joins TRBV15 and TRBJ2-7, with TRBD2 matching 7 bases. Germline-derived CDR1 and CDR2 are LNHNV and YYDKDF (reference sequence). V lost 8 bases to trimming and J lost 2 bases; unmatched junction nucleotides: 6. CDR3 length: 13 amino acids.

This clonotype was seen at least ten times. This sequence joins TRBV7-8 and TRBJ2-7, with D possibly TRBD2 on 6 matching bases. Trimming removed 1 base at V and 6 bases at J, with 19 bases between. This CDR3 has 16 amino acids. Germline V gene data show CDR1 as SGHVS and CDR2 as FQNEAQ. The CDR3 DNA sequence: TGTGCCAGCAGCTTAGTTTCGGGGCTGACTAGATCCGAGCAGTACTTC. Translation: CASSLVSGLTRSEQYF. Supplemented by reference TRBV7-8 and TRBJ2-7, the full variable domain reads GAGVSQSPRYKVAKRGQDVALRCDPISGHVSLFWYQQALGQGPEFLTYFQNEAQLDKSGLPSDRFFAERPEGSVSTLKIQRTQQEDSAVYLCASSLVSGLTRSEQYFGPGTRLTVT.

This clonotype showed up just a few times. The chain joins TRBV7-8 to TRBJ1-2; D unclear. Germline-derived CDR1 and CDR2 are SGHVS and FQNEAQ. V shed 0 bases and J shed 13 bases, with 12 bases lying between them. The CDR3 length is 12 residues. In nucleotides, the CDR3 is TGTGCCAGCAGCTTAGCAGAGGGTTCGGGCACCTTC. Protein: CASSLAEGSGTF.

This clonotype was recorded many times. The chain employs TRBV20-1 and TRBJ1-5; D call uncertain. Trimming shortened V by 6 bases and J by 2 bases, and 26 bases separated the two germline ends. Germline CDR1 DFQATT, CDR2 SNEGSKA (reference sequence). The CDR3 runs to 18 residues. CDR3 amino acids: CSAPRPGFGSGGNQPQHF. The CDR3 DNA is TGCAGTGCCCCTAGGCCCGGGTTTGGGAGCGGGGGCAATCAGCCCCAGCATTTT.

The chain carries TRBV15 and TRBJ2-7; possible D gene TRBD2, 5 bases. From germline, CDR1 is LNHNV and CDR2 YYDKDF (reference sequence). V was cut by 6 bases and J by 3 bases, with 9 bases left in between. CDR3 length equals 12 residues. The DNA for the CDR3 is TGTGCCACCAGTGGACTCCGCTACGAGCAGTACTTC. Translated, it gives CATSGLRYEQYF.

V usage is TRBV11-2 and J usage is TRBJ1-6; a weak D match, TRBD1 (5 bases). Germline-derived CDR1 and CDR2 are SGHAT and FQNNGV. The CDR3 has 15 residues. V was pared by 2 bases and J by 5 bases, with 10 bases between. In DNA, the CDR3 is TGTGCCAGCAGCTTACTTCAGACAGATAATTCACCCCTCCACTTT. As protein: CASSLLQTDNSPLHF.

The rearrangement links TRBV7-7 to TRBJ2-7, with 9 bases that match TRBD1. V lost 5 bases, J lost 4 bases, and 9 bases stayed unmatched. CDR1 and CDR2 from the germline V gene are SSHAT and FNYEAQ (reference sequence). This CDR3 contains 15 residues. This CDR3 is CASSVDGTGLYEQYF. The CDR3 DNA is TGTGCCAGCAGCGTTGACGGGACAGGGTTATACGAGCAGTACTTC. The full variable domain, with the rest looked up from reference TRBV7-7 and TRBJ2-7, is GAGVSQSPRYKVTKRGQDVTLRCDPISSHATLYWYQQALGQGPEFLTYFNYEAQPDKSGLPSDRFSAERPEGSISTLTIQRTEQRDSAMYRCASSVDGTGLYEQYFGPGTRLTVT.

The chain uses TRBV15 and TRBJ2-5; tentatively, D is TRBD2 (6 bases). The germline V and J ends were trimmed by 3 bases and 2 bases, with 16 bases remaining between them. The length of the CDR3 is 16 residues. Per the germline V gene, CDR1 is LNHNV and CDR2 is YYDKDF (reference sequence). CDR3 sequence (DNA): TGTGCCACCAGCAGCTTCCAGGGAGGTGTACAAGAGACCCAGTACTTC. It codes for CATSSFQGGVQETQYF. The variable domain in full, completed from reference TRBV15 and TRBJ2-5, reads DAMVIQNPRYQVTQFGKPVTLSCSQTLNHNVMYWYQQKSSQAPKLLFHYYDKDFNNEADTPDNFQSRRPNTSFCFLDIRSPGLGDTAMYLCATSSFQGGVQETQYFGPGTRLLVL.

About this clonotype: As the CDR3 is not closed by the conserved phenylalanine or tryptophan, this likely results from a read error. This chain uses TRBV5-6 with TRBJ2-7; no firm D call. V was trimmed by 5 bases and J by 3 bases, leaving 18 bases between them. Germline V gene data show CDR1 as SGHDT and CDR2 as YYEEEE. This CDR3 is built from 15 residues. The CDR3 region is CASSNVRYPYYEQYL. The CDR3 DNA follows: TGTGCCAGCAGTAACGTCAGATACCCCTACTACGAGCAGTACCTC.

V is TRBV10-2 and J is TRBJ1-4; D call uncertain. CDR1 WSHSY and CDR2 SAAADI come from the germline V gene. Trimming removed 8 bases from V and 7 bases from J, with 11 bases in between. The CDR3 sequence is 12 residues long. The CDR3 is CASGRQSEKLFF. As DNA, the CDR3 is TGCGCCAGCGGCAGGCAAAGTGAAAAACTGTTTTTT.

This clonotype was counted ten times or more. The V and J genes are TRBV12-3 or TRBV12-4 and TRBJ1-1; D uncertain. CDR3 size: 13 residues. The V gene lost 6 bases and the J gene lost 3 bases, with 11 bases spanning the gap. The CDR3 spells CASSPDLYTEAFF. CDR3 nucleotide sequence: TGTGCCAGCAGCCCGGACCTATACACTGAAGCTTTCTTT.